This T cell receptor (beta chain) came from a study of cytomegalovirus exposure and HLA in healthy donors. Study-level points and caveats: The analysis excluded some indistinguishable V segments, including TRBV6-2 and TRBV6-3. Only CMV serostatus was available as immune exposure information.

Germline CDR1 reads SGHRS; CDR2 reads YFSETQ. The CDR3 spans 15 residues. The germline V and J ends were trimmed by 2 bases and 1 base, with 12 bases remaining between them. With respect to this clone: Antigen: not known.

The PCR ran on 60 Vbeta and 13 Jbeta primers. Profiling relied on immunoSEQ multiplex PCR, and the TCRdb table lists in-frame clones only, not all of them. The sample records around 170,000 clones, around 85% being singletons. The clonotype comes from a man in his forties in good health and CMV-seropositive. The sequenced material came from PBMCs. The chain carries TRBV5-1 and TRBJ1-1, with a tentative D call TRBD1 (5 bases). The CDR3 bases are TGCGCCAGCAGCTTCCCTGACAGCTCGAACACTGAAGCTTTCTTT. Protein sequence: CASSFPDSSNTEAFF.